The 32 T cell receptor beta chains listed next were all sequenced from one sample in a study of shared clonotypes between healthy human individuals. Generated by immunoSEQ multiplex PCR, the TCRdb table keeps only in-frame clones and is missing some. Here the sample spans about 380,000 clones, approximately 97% being singletons. Sequenced: memory CD8+ T cells sorted from blood. Regarding subset: CD45RO+ cells pooled with CCR7-negative TemRA cells. The receptors were gathered from a man aged 25-45 years in good health.

The V call is TRBV6-4, the J call TRBJ1-5; D is perhaps TRBD1 (6 bases). The CDR3 consists of 17 residues. Germline V gene sequence: CDR1 MRHNA, CDR2 SNTAGT. Deletions cut 10 bases from V and 0 bases from J, with 22 bases between. CDR3 protein: CANSLPGQPPSNQPQHF. The CDR3 DNA is TGTGCCAACTCCCTACCGGGACAACCACCTAGCAATCAGCCCCAGCATTTT.

The V call is TRBV19, the J call TRBJ2-1; perhaps TRBD2 as D (6 bases). Germline V gives CDR1 LNHDA, CDR2 SQIVND (reference sequence). Trimming removed 6 bases from V and 0 bases from J, with 9 bases in between. The CDR3 runs to 14 residues. CDR3 nucleotide sequence: TGTGCCAGTAGGGACGGGAGCTCCTACAATGAGCAGTTCTTC. Its protein is CASRDGSSYNEQFF.

J is TRBJ1-1 and V is TRBV5-1; TRBD1 matches 8 bases. Trimming removed 4 bases from V and 5 bases from J; junction bases left unmatched: 7. Germline V gene data show CDR1 as SGHRS and CDR2 as YFSETQ. There are 14 residues in the CDR3. The CDR3 DNA follows: TGCGCCAGCAGCCATCCAGGGGGCTTAACTGAAGCTTTCTTT. Translated: CASSHPGGLTEAFF.

The chain recombines TRBV29-1 with TRBJ2-5; weak D call: TRBD2 (5 bases). The CDR3 is made up of 13 amino acids. Looked up from germline, CDR1 is SQVTM and CDR2 is ANQGSEA. V was pared by 1 base and J by 7 bases, with 13 bases between. The CDR3, as DNA: TGCAGCGTTGAAGGTGGGAGTACCGGGACCCAGTACTTC. Its translation is CSVEGGSTGTQYF.

J is TRBJ1-5 and V is TRBV10-3, with D hard to call. CDR1 ENHRY and CDR2 SYGVKD come from the germline V gene. The CDR3 has 12 residues. The V end lost 10 bases, the J end lost 6 bases, and 13 bases lay between the germline ends. The CDR3 is CATTGQSQPQHF. DNA of the CDR3: TGTGCCACTACCGGGCAGAGTCAGCCCCAGCATTTT.

The V and J genes are TRBV13 and TRBJ2-3; 8 bases line up with TRBD2. Germline V CDR1 and CDR2: PRHDT, FYEKMQ (reference sequence). This CDR3 is 16 amino acids long. After removal of 0 bases from V and 0 bases from J, the junction contained 2 bases not matched to a gene. The CDR3 region is CASSLGSSGSTDTQYF. In DNA, the CDR3 is TGTGCCAGCAGCTTAGGGTCTAGCGGGAGCACAGATACGCAGTATTTT.

The chain uses TRBV2 and TRBJ2-1; 8 nucleotides line up with TRBD2. Germline-derived CDR1 and CDR2 are SNHLY and FYNNEI. The CDR3 totals 14 residues. The trim removed 7 bases at V and 4 bases at J, leaving 6 bases unmatched. In nucleotides, the CDR3 is TGTGCCAGCAAAAGCGGGAGTATATACAATGAGCAGTTCTTC. Protein product: CASKSGSIYNEQFF.

The chain employs TRBV28 and TRBJ2-1; D possibly corresponds to TRBD1 (6 bases). The CDR3 length is 13 residues. V lost 8 bases, J lost 6 bases, and 14 bases lay in between. CDR1 and CDR2 (germline): MDHEN, SYDVKM. Here the CDR3 reads CASGMGAINEQFF. The CDR3, as DNA: TGTGCCAGCGGGATGGGGGCGATCAATGAGCAGTTCTTC.

The J gene is TRBJ2-1, the V gene TRBV27; 13 nucleotides match TRBD2. The J segment lost 8 bases and the V segment lost 4 bases, leaving 5 bases of the junction unmatched. The CDR3 is 15 residues long. Germline CDR1 MNHEY, CDR2 SMNVEV (reference sequence). In nucleotides, the CDR3 is TGTGCCAGCAGTTACCGACTAGCGGGAGGTTATGAGCAGTTCTTC. Its translation: CASSYRLAGGYEQFF.

This chain uses TRBV6-5 with TRBJ2-5, with D unresolved. Trimming took off 8 bases at V and 5 bases at J, with 9 bases between the two ends. Germline lookup yields CDR1 MNHEY and CDR2 SVGAGI. CDR3 length: 11 amino acids. CDR3 in amino acids: CASARSETQYF. The CDR3 region has the DNA TGTGCCAGCGCTAGGTCGGAGACCCAGTACTTC.

J is TRBJ1-6 and V is TRBV18, with D perhaps matching TRBD1 (5 bases). Per the germline V gene, CDR1 is KGHSH and CDR2 is LQKENI. This CDR3 has 16 amino acids. The V gene lost 0 bases and the J gene lost 5 bases, with 11 bases spanning the gap. This CDR3 reads CASSPPRGADNSPLHF. In DNA, the CDR3 is TGTGCCAGCTCACCACCGAGGGGCGCCGATAATTCACCCCTCCACTTT.

V is TRBV11-2 and J is TRBJ2-7; D gene ambiguous. V was shortened by 3 bases and J by 3 bases, with 6 bases between the two germline ends. The germline V gene has CDR1 SGHAT and CDR2 FQNNGV. The CDR3 totals 12 residues. The CDR3 sequence: CASSFGYYEQYF. The CDR3, as DNA: TGTGCCAGCAGCTTTGGGTACTACGAGCAGTACTTC.

With respect to this clone: This same CDR3 is encoded by further DNA sequences in the sample. J is TRBJ2-5 and V is TRBV5-5; a weak D match, TRBD1 (6 bases). Germline V lookup: CDR1 SGHKS, CDR2 YYEKEE (reference sequence). The CDR3 length is 16 residues. Trimming shortened V by 3 bases and J by 1 base, and 16 bases separated the two germline ends. This chain's CDR3 is CASSYPTTGTQETQYF. Here the CDR3 DNA reads TGTGCCAGCAGCTACCCCACGACAGGCACCCAAGAGACCCAGTACTTC.

CDR3 in DNA: TGTGCCAACCTGGGACAGGACGGGGAGCTGTTTTTT. Its protein is CANLGQDGELFF. The chain is built from TRBV27 and TRBJ2-2; 8 nucleotides line up with TRBD1. Germline V gene lookup returns CDR1 MNHEY and CDR2 SMNVEV (reference sequence). CDR3 length: 12 amino acids. Germline trimming cut 10 bases from V and 7 bases from J; bases unmatched to any gene: 5.

V and J are TRBV18 and TRBJ2-7; D may be TRBD1 (5 bases). Germline V gene sequence: CDR1 KGHSH, CDR2 LQKENI. Trimming cost V 2 bases and J 4 bases, with 12 bases left between them. This CDR3 is 14 amino acids long. The CDR3 here is CASSPNTGAYEQYF. The CDR3 nucleotides are TGTGCCAGCTCACCAAATACAGGTGCATACGAGCAGTACTTC.

The chain recombines TRBV14 with TRBJ2-1, with D maybe TRBD2 (6 bases). V gave up 1 base and J gave up 3 bases, with 16 bases separating them. From germline, CDR1 is SGHDN and CDR2 FVKESK. The CDR3 is 17 residues long. The CDR3 sequence: CASSQVLARRIYNEQFF. CDR3 coding DNA: TGTGCCAGCAGCCAAGTCCTAGCGAGGAGGATCTACAATGAGCAGTTCTTC.

The chain recombines TRBV5-1 with TRBJ2-3, with TRBD2 identical over 13 bases. Germline V gene data show CDR1 as SGHRS and CDR2 as YFSETQ. Trimming took 0 bases from V and 5 from J; bases not matched to a gene: 15. CDR3 length equals 20 residues. CDR3 sequence (DNA): TGCGCCAGCAGCTTGGTCCCCCGTCCCCGACTAGCGGGAGGCCTAGATACGCAGTATTTT. Protein sequence: CASSLVPRPRLAGGLDTQYF.

CDR3 amino acids: CASSLGWEGPYEQYF. The DNA for the CDR3 is TGCGCCAGCAGCTTGGGATGGGAGGGCCCCTACGAGCAGTACTTC. The rearrangement links TRBV5-1 to TRBJ2-7, with TRBD2 identical over 7 bases. The J segment lost 2 bases and the V segment lost 0 bases, leaving 5 bases of the junction unmatched. This CDR3 is built from 15 residues. Per germline, CDR1 SGHRS and CDR2 YFSETQ.

The V gene is TRBV25-1, the J gene TRBJ2-7; no clear D. The CDR3 loop spans 11 amino acids. In germline, CDR1 is MGHDK, CDR2 SYGVNS. V was pared by 3 bases and J by 2 bases, with 2 bases between. The chain's CDR3 is CASSDTYEQYF. The CDR3 region has the DNA TGTGCCAGCAGTGACACCTACGAGCAGTACTTC.

The chain joins TRBV4-1 to TRBJ2-6; perhaps D is TRBD1 or TRBD2 (6 bases each). V was shortened by 5 bases and J by 0 bases, with 17 bases between the two germline ends. Germline CDR1 and CDR2: MGHRA and YSYEKL. This CDR3 region has 18 residues. CDR3 in amino acids: CASSVSPRGLSGANVLTF. The CDR3 bases are TGCGCCAGCAGCGTAAGCCCCCGGGGGCTCTCTGGGGCCAACGTCCTGACTTTC.

The chain has TRBV2 and TRBJ1-1; possibly TRBD1 for D (6 bases). Between the trimmed V and J ends, which lost 4 bases and 0 bases, there was a span of 18 bases. Germline CDR1 is SNHLY and CDR2 is FYNNEI. The CDR3 consists of 17 residues. CDR3 coding DNA: TGTGCCAGCAGTGGAGGGGGGTCTAGTAGAATGAACACTGAAGCTTTCTTT. This sequence encodes CASSGGGSSRMNTEAFF. The variable domain in full, completed from reference TRBV2 and TRBJ1-1, reads EPEVTQTPSHQVTQMGQEVILRCVPISNHLYFYWYRQILGQKVEFLVSFYNNEISEKSEIFDDQFSVERPDGSNFTLKIRSTKLEDSAMYFCASSGGGSSRMNTEAFFGQGTRLTVV.

The CDR3 DNA follows: TGTGCCAGCAGCTTGGATAGAGCTGGGACCCAGTACTTC. Translating gives CASSLDRAGTQYF. This chain links TRBV5-6 with TRBJ2-5, with D unresolved. The CDR3 consists of 13 residues. Germline loops: CDR1 SGHDT, CDR2 YYEEEE. V lost 0 bases and J 7 bases, leaving 10 bases between the germline ends. The full variable domain, with the rest looked up from reference TRBV5-6 and TRBJ2-5, is DAGVTQSPTHLIKTRGQQVTLRCSPKSGHDTVSWYQQALGQGPQFIFQYYEEEERQRGNFPDRFSGHQFPNYSSELNVNALLLGDSALYLCASSLDRAGTQYFGPGTRLLVL.

The CDR3 DNA reads as TGTGCCAGCTCACCGCCGGGACTCCATAAAAACATTCAGTACTTC. It encodes CASSPPGLHKNIQYF. V and J are TRBV18 and TRBJ2-4, with D maybe TRBD2 (6 bases). Germline CDR1 is KGHSH and CDR2 is LQKENI. This CDR3 is 15 amino acids long. The V and J ends lost 3 bases and 4 bases respectively, with 13 bases between them.

The gene calls are TRBV2 and TRBJ2-3; no clear D. The CDR3 has 13 residues. Trimming left V 7 bases short and J 2 bases short, with 10 bases between. The germline V gene has CDR1 SNHLY and CDR2 FYNNEI. The DNA for the CDR3 is TGTGCCAGCAAAAAGGGTTCCACAGATACGCAGTATTTT. Translated, it gives CASKKGSTDTQYF.

The chain combines TRBV7-9 with TRBJ2-1; perhaps TRBD2 as D (6 bases). This CDR3 has 16 amino acids. Germline V gene sequence: CDR1 SEHNR, CDR2 FQNEAQ (reference sequence). Trimming left V 3 bases short and J 5 bases short, with 17 bases between. This CDR3 reads CASSFRRALYDNEQFF. In nucleotides, the CDR3 is TGTGCCAGCAGCTTCCGGAGGGCCCTGTATGACAATGAGCAGTTCTTC. The full variable domain, in which reference TRBV7-9 and TRBJ2-1 provide the parts outside the CDR3, is DTGVSQNPRHKITKRGQNVTFRCDPISEHNRLYWYRQTLGQGPEFLTYFQNEAQLEKSRLLSDRFSAERPKGSFSTLEIQRTEQGDSAMYLCASSFRRALYDNEQFFGPGTRLTVL.

CDR3 sequence: CAISESSTQYF. In DNA, the CDR3 is TGTGCCATCAGTGAGTCATCGACCCAGTACTTC. The chain employs TRBV10-3 and TRBJ2-5; no clear D. Trimming cost V 0 bases and J 7 bases, with 3 bases left between them. Per the germline V gene, CDR1 is ENHRY and CDR2 is SYGVKD. CDR3 length equals 11 residues.

The CDR3 DNA is TGCGCCAGCAGCTTAGGGCAGAGAGTACAAGAGACCCAGTACTTC. The encoded protein is CASSLGQRVQETQYF. The chain recombines TRBV5-1 with TRBJ2-5; D gene unclear. CDR1 and CDR2 (germline): SGHRS, YFSETQ. The CDR3 runs to 15 residues. The ends were cut back, 2 bases at V and 2 bases at J, with 13 bases in the middle.

The rearrangement uses TRBV23-1 and TRBJ2-7, with D possibly being TRBD1 (6 bases). TRBV23-1 carries the ORF label, with uncertain function. The CDR3 contains 15 residues. V lost 4 bases and J lost 3, with 16 bases in between. CDR3: CASSRPDGTLYEQYF. CDR3 DNA sequence: TGCGCCAGCAGTCGTCCAGACGGGACACTCTACGAGCAGTACTTC.

V usage is TRBV18 and J usage is TRBJ2-2; TRBD2 matches at 8 bases. Germline CDR1 reads KGHSH; CDR2 reads LQKENI. The junction had 13 bases not matched to a gene; V was cut back by 3 bases and J by 4 bases. CDR3 length equals 18 residues. The CDR3 sequence: CASSPQRRAGVITGELFF. In DNA form, the CDR3 reads TGTGCCAGCTCACCTCAAAGGAGAGCGGGAGTCATCACCGGGGAGCTGTTTTTT.

This chain joins TRBV28 and TRBJ1-2, with D hard to call. V lost 5 bases and J 8 bases, leaving 18 bases between the germline ends. This CDR3 spans 14 amino acids. Germline CDR1 MDHEN, CDR2 SYDVKM. In DNA form, the CDR3 reads TGTGCCAGCAGTCTATTCCGGGCACCTATCGGCTACACCTTC. As protein: CASSLFRAPIGYTF.

The J gene is TRBJ2-7, the V gene TRBV6-6; no clear D gene. The CDR3 is 13 amino acids. The germline V gene has CDR1 MNHNY and CDR2 SVGAGI (reference sequence). Deletions cut 5 bases from V and 4 bases from J, with 12 bases between. The CDR3 protein is CASSHDQVYEQYF. Here the CDR3 DNA reads TGTGCCAGCAGTCACGACCAGGTATACGAGCAGTACTTC.

This chain connects TRBV6-5 to TRBJ2-7, with D possibly called TRBD1 or TRBD2 (5 bases each). This CDR3 is built from 11 residues. The V gene's germline CDR1 is MNHEY and CDR2 SVGAGI. V was clipped by 4 bases and J by 6 bases, with 7 bases between them. The CDR3 spells CASSWGFEQYF. CDR3 bases: TGTGCCAGCAGTTGGGGGTTCGAGCAGTACTTC.